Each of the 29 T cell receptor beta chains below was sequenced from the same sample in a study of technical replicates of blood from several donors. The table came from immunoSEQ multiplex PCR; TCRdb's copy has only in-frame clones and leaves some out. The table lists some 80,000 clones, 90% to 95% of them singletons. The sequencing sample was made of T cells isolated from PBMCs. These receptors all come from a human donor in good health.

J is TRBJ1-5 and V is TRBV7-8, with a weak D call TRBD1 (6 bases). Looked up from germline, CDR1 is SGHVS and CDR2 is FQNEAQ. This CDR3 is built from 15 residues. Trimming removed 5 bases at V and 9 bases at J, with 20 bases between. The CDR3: CASSQDSRGKGPQHF. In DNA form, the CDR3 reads TGTGCCAGCAGCCAAGACTCTAGGGGGAAAGGGCCCCAGCATTTT.

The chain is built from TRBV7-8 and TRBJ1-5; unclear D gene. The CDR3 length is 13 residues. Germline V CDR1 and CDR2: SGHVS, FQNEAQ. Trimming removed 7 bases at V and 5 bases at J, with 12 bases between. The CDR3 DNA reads TGTGCCAGCACCCACTCATTTGATCAGCCCCAGCATTTT. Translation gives CASTHSFDQPQHF.

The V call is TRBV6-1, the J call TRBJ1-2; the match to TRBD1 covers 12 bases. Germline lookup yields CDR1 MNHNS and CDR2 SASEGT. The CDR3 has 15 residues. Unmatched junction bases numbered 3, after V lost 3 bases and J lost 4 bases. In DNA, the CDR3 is TGTGCCAGCAGTGAGTGGGACAGGGGGCTCTATGGCTACACCTTC. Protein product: CASSEWDRGLYGYTF.

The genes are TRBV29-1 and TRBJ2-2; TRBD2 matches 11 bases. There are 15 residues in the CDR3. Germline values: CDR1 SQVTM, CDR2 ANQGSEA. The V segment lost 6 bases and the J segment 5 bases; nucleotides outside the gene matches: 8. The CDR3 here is CSVGPLAGGTGELFF. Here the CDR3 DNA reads TGCAGCGTGGGGCCGCTAGCGGGAGGAACCGGGGAGCTGTTTTTT.

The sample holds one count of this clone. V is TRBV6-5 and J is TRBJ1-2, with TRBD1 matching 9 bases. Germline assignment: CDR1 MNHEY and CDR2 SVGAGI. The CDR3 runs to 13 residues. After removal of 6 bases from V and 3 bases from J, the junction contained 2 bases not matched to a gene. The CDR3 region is CASRDRGYYGYTF. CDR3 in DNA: TGTGCCAGCAGAGACAGGGGGTACTATGGCTACACCTTC.

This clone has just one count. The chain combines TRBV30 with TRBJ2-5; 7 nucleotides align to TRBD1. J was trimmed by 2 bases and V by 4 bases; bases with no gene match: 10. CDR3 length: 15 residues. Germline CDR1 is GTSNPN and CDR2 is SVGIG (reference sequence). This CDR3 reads CAWTHRGLRQETQYF. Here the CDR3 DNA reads TGTGCCTGGACCCACAGGGGTTTGCGGCAAGAGACCCAGTACTTC.

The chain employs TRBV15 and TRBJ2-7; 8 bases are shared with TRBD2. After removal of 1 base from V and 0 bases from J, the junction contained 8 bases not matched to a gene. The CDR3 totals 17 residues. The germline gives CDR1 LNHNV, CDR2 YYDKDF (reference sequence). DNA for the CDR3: TGTGCCACCAGCAGAGCGACGAGCGGGAGATACTCCTACGAGCAGTACTTC. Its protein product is CATSRATSGRYSYEQYF.

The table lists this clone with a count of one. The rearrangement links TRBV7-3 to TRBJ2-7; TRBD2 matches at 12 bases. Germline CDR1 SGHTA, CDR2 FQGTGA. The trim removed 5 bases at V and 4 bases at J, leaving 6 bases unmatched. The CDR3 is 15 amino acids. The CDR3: CASSLGLAGHYEQYF. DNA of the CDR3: TGTGCCAGCAGCCTCGGACTAGCGGGGCATTACGAGCAGTACTTC.

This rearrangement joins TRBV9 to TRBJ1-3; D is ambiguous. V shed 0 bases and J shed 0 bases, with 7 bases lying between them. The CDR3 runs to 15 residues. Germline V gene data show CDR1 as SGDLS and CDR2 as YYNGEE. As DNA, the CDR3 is TGTGCCAGCAGCGTAGGCGGGTCCTCTGGAAACACCATATATTTT. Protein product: CASSVGGSSGNTIYF.

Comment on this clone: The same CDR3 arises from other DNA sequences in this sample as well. The CDR3 DNA is TGTGCCAGTAGTATAAGGACAGAGAACACTGAAGCTTTCTTT. This encodes CASSIRTENTEAFF. V usage is TRBV19 and J usage is TRBJ1-1; the D gene is possibly TRBD1 (6 bases). The CDR3 contains 14 residues. V was clipped by 2 bases and J by 1 base, with 8 bases between them. The V gene's germline CDR1 is LNHDA and CDR2 SQIVND (reference sequence).

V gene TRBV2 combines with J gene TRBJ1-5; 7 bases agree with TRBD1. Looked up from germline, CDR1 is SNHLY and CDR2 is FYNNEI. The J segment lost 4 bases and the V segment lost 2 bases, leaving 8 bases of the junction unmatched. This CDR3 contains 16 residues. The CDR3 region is CASSESSGTENQPQHF. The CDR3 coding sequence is TGTGCCAGCAGTGAATCCTCAGGGACAGAAAATCAGCCCCAGCATTTT.

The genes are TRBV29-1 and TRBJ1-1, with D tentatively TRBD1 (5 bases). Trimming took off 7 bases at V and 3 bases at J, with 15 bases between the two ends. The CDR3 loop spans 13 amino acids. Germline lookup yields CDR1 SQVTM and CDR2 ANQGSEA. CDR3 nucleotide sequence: TGCAGCGCCTTACAGGAGGGCCACACTGAAGCTTTCTTT. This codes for CSALQEGHTEAFF.

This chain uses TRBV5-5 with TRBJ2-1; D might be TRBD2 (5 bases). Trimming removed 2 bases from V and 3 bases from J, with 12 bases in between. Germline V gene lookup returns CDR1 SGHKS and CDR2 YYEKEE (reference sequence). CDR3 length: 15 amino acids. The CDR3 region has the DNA TGTGCCAGCAGCTTAATAAGGACTGGCTACAATGAGCAGTTCTTC. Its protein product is CASSLIRTGYNEQFF. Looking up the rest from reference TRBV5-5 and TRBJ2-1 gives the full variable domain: DAGVTQSPTHLIKTRGQQVTLRCSPISGHKSVSWYQQVLGQGPQFIFQYYEKEERGRGNFPDRFSARQFPNYSSELNVNALLLGDSALYLCASSLIRTGYNEQFFGPGTRLTVL.

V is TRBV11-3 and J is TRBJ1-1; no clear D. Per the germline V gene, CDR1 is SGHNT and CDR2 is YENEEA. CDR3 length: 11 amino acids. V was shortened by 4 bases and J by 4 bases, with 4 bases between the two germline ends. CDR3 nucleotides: TGTGCCAGCAGCTACGGCACTGAAGCTTTCTTT. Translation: CASSYGTEAFF.

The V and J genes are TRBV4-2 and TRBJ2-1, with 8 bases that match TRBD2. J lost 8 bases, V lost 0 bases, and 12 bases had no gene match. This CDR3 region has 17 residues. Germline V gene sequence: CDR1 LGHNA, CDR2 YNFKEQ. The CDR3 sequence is CASSQDRVGTRTDEQFF. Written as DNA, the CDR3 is TGTGCCAGCAGCCAAGATCGAGTCGGGACTAGAACCGATGAGCAGTTCTTC.

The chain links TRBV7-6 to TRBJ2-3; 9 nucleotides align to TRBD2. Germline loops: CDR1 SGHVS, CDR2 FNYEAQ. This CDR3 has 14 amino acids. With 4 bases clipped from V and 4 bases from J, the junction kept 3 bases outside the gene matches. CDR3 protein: CASSSLAGPDTQYF. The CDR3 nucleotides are TGTGCCAGCAGCTCGCTAGCGGGACCAGATACGCAGTATTTT.

The DNA of the CDR3 is TGTGCCAGTAGTATAGATCGTAGAGATCAGCCCCAGCATTTT. As protein: CASSIDRRDQPQHF. This chain connects TRBV19 to TRBJ1-5; D call uncertain. The CDR3 has 14 residues. CDR1 is LNHDA, CDR2 SQIVND, per germline (reference sequence). V dropped 0 bases and J dropped 5 bases, with 8 bases sitting between them.

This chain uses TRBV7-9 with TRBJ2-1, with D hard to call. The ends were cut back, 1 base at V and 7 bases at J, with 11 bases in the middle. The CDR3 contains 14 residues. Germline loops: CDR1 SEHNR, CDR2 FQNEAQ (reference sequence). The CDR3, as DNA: TGTGCCAGCAGCTTAGTAGTTCACGGGAATGAGCAGTTCTTC. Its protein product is CASSLVVHGNEQFF.

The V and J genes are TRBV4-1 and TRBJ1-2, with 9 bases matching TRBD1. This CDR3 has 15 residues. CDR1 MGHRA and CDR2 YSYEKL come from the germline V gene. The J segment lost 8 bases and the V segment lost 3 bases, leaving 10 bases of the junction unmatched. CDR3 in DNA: TGCGCCAGCAGCCAGGCGGTACAGGGGGCGGGCGGCTACACCTTC. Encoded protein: CASSQAVQGAGGYTF.

CDR3 sequence: CASTLMTGTSAEQYF. The CDR3 nucleotides read TGTGCCAGCACTCTTATGACAGGGACTAGTGCCGAGCAGTACTTC. V and J are TRBV28 and TRBJ2-7; possibly TRBD2 for D (8 bases). V gave up 7 bases and J gave up 6 bases, with 22 bases separating them. CDR1 and CDR2 (germline): MDHEN, SYDVKM. The CDR3 loop spans 15 amino acids. The full variable domain, in which reference TRBV28 and TRBJ2-7 provide the parts outside the CDR3, is DVKVTQSSRYLVKRTGEKVFLECVQDMDHENMFWYRQDPGLGLRLIYFSYDVKMKEKGDIPEGYSVSREKKERFSLILESASTNQTSMYLCASTLMTGTSAEQYFGPGTRLTVT.

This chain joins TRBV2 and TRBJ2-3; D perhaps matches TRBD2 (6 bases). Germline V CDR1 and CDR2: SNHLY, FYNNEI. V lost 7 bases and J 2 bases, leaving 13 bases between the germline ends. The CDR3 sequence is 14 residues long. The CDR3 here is CASNPGLNTDTQYF. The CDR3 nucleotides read TGTGCCAGCAACCCGGGACTTAACACAGATACGCAGTATTTT.

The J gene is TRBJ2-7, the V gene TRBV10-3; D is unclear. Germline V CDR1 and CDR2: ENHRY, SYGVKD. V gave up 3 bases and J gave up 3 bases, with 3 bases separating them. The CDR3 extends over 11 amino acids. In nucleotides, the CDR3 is TGTGCCATCAGTGACAGCTACGAGCAGTACTTC. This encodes CAISDSYEQYF.

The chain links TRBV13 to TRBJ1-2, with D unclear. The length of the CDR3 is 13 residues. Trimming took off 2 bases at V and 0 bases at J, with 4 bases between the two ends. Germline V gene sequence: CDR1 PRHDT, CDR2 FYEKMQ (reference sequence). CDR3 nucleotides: TGTGCCAGCAGCTTATTCGCTAACTATGGCTACACCTTC. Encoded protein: CASSLFANYGYTF.

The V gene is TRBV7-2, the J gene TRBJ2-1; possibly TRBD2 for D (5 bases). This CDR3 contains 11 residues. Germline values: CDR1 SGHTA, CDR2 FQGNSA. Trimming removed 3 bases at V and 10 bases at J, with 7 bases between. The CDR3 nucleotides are TGTGCCAGCAGCTTGGGAGTCGAGCAGTTCTTC. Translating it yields CASSLGVEQFF.

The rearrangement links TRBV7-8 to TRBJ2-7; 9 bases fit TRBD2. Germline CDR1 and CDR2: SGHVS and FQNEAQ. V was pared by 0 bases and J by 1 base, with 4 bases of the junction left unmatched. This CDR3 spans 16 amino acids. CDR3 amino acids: CASSLASGRDSYEQYF. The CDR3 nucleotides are TGTGCCAGCAGCTTAGCTAGCGGGAGAGATTCCTACGAGCAGTACTTC.

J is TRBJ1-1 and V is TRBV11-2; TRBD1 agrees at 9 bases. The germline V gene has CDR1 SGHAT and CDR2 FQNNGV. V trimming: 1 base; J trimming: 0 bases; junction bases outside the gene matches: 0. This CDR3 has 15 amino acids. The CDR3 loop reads CASSLGDRVNTEAFF. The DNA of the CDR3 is TGTGCCAGCAGCTTAGGGGACAGGGTGAACACTGAAGCTTTCTTT. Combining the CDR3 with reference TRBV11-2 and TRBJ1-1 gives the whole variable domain EAGVAQSPRYKIIEKRQSVAFWCNPISGHATLYWYQQILGQGPKLLIQFQNNGVVDDSQLPKDRFSAERLKGVDSTLKIQPAKLEDSAVYLCASSLGDRVNTEAFFGQGTRLTVV.

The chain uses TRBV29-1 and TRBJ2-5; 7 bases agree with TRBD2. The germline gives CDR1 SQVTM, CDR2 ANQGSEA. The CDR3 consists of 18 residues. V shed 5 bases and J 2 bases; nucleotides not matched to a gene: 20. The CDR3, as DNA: TGCAGCGTTAAATCTGGGAGGGCCCGAGTGATCGTACAAGAGACCCAGTACTTC. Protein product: CSVKSGRARVIVQETQYF.

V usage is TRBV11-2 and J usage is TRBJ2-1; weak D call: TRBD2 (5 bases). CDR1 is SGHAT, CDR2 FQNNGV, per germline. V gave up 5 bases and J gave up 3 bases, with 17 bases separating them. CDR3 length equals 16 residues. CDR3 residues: CASSPLTGLLYNEQFF. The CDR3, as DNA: TGTGCCAGCAGCCCCCTGACTGGACTTCTCTACAATGAGCAGTTCTTC.

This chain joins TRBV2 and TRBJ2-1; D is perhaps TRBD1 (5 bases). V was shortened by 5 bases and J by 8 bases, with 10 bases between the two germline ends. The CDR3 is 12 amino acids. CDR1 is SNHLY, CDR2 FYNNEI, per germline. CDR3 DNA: TGTGCCAGCAGTATAGGGGCTGATGAGCAGTTCTTC. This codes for CASSIGADEQFF.